These 18 T cell receptor beta chains were sequenced from one sample in a study of CD8 T cells in Susac syndrome. RNA amounts of roughly 0.45 to 1 ug underwent reverse transcription with random hexamers. Using its own MiXCR run on the immunoSEQ multiplex PCR reads, TCRdb lists one record per CDR3 protein. Of 200,000 or so distinct CDR3 sequences listed, around 95% were seen once; the top ten hold 0.098%. Sequencing input: CD4+ T cells from PBMCs. The receptors shown here come from a human donor with Susac syndrome.

The chain joins TRBV6-1 to TRBJ1-5; 7 bases map to TRBD1. The CDR3 is made up of 16 amino acids. Germline assignment: CDR1 MNHNS and CDR2 SASEGT. V shed 6 bases and J 0 bases; nucleotides not matched to a gene: 8. Here the CDR3 DNA reads TGTGCCAGCAGGCAACACAGGGGAGATAGCAATCAGCCCCAGCATTTT. Translated, it gives CASRQHRGDSNQPQHF.

The V call is TRBV5-4, the J call TRBJ2-5; maybe TRBD1 (6 bases). Germline V gene data show CDR1 as SGHNT and CDR2 as YYREEE (reference sequence). This CDR3 region has 16 residues. V dropped 4 bases and J dropped 0 bases, with 16 bases sitting between them. The DNA for the CDR3 is TGTGCCAGCAGCCCGAAGGACAGCCCCTACCAAGAGACCCAGTACTTC. Translation: CASSPKDSPYQETQYF.

V is TRBV30 and J is TRBJ1-5, with a weak D call TRBD1 (5 bases). The CDR3 covers 17 residues. Trimming stripped 2 bases from V and 4 bases from J, with 21 bases between. The germline V gene has CDR1 GTSNPN and CDR2 SVGIG (reference sequence). CDR3 DNA: TGTGCCTGGAGTCCCCCCCTTACCGGGACTCGAAATCAGCCCCAGCATTTT. Translating gives CAWSPPLTGTRNQPQHF.

The V call is TRBV11-2, the J call TRBJ2-1; unclear D gene. V lost 2 bases and J 6 bases, leaving 17 bases between the germline ends. Germline CDR1 SGHAT, CDR2 FQNNGV. CDR3 size: 16 residues. The CDR3 loop is CASSLPVLNRFNEQFF. In nucleotides, the CDR3 is TGTGCCAGCAGCTTACCAGTCCTCAACCGGTTCAATGAGCAGTTCTTC.

This chain joins TRBV5-1 and TRBJ2-2, with D perhaps matching TRBD2 (5 bases). CDR1 is SGHRS, CDR2 YFSETQ, per germline. This CDR3 region has 13 residues. V dropped 2 bases and J dropped 7 bases, with 9 bases sitting between them. The CDR3 is CASSLNRDGELFF. The CDR3 coding sequence is TGCGCCAGCAGCTTAAACCGGGACGGGGAGCTGTTTTTT.

This clonotype was counted once. J is TRBJ2-2 and V is TRBV6-6; TRBD1 or TRBD2 may be the D gene (5 bases each). Per the germline V gene, CDR1 is MNHNY and CDR2 is SVGAGI (reference sequence). The CDR3 has 14 residues. The V and J ends lost 5 bases and 0 bases respectively, with 7 bases between them. The CDR3 sequence is CASSGGTNTGELFF. The CDR3 DNA reads as TGTGCCAGCAGTGGGGGAACGAACACCGGGGAGCTGTTTTTT.

This rearrangement joins TRBV3-1 to TRBJ1-1; 9 bases are a match to TRBD1. Looked up from germline, CDR1 is LGHDT and CDR2 is YNNKEL (reference sequence). J was trimmed by 0 bases and V by 1 base; bases with no gene match: 9. The CDR3 length is 18 residues. The CDR3 bases are TGTGCCAGCAGCCAAGTATGGACAGGGGTAAAAATGAACACTGAAGCTTTCTTT. Amino acid sequence: CASSQVWTGVKMNTEAFF.

The V gene is TRBV18, the J gene TRBJ2-3, with D possibly TRBD2 on 6 matching bases. Trimming shortened V by 6 bases and J by 0 bases, and 16 bases separated the two germline ends. The length of the CDR3 is 16 residues. Germline V CDR1 and CDR2: KGHSH, LQKENI. The CDR3 DNA follows: TGTGCCAGCTCGCCGGAACGACTAGATAGCACAGATACGCAGTATTTT. This translates into CASSPERLDSTDTQYF.

This chain joins TRBV3-1 and TRBJ1-2; D may be TRBD1 (5 bases). Trimming took off 0 bases at V and 5 bases at J, with 19 bases between the two ends. CDR3 size: 17 residues. From germline, CDR1 is LGHDT and CDR2 YNNKEL (reference sequence). DNA for the CDR3: TGTGCCAGCAGCCAAGAGTTGGTAGAGGGGAAAGAGTATGGCTACACCTTC. Encoded protein: CASSQELVEGKEYGYTF.

In DNA form, the CDR3 reads TGTGCCAGCAGCACCCGGACAGGGTTAAGGCCCGACGGGGAGCTGTTTTTT. Protein: CASSTRTGLRPDGELFF. The V call is TRBV7-3, the J call TRBJ2-2, with TRBD1 matching 8 bases. The CDR3 sequence is 17 residues long. CDR1 is SGHTA and CDR2 is FQGTGA in the germline V gene. V lost 5 bases to trimming and J lost 7 bases; unmatched junction nucleotides: 15.

V gene TRBV15 combines with J gene TRBJ2-4; D unclear. V lost 0 bases to trimming and J lost 6 bases, with 9 bases between them. The CDR3 runs 14 residues. CDR1 and CDR2 from the germline V gene are LNHNV and YYDKDF (reference sequence). The DNA of the CDR3 is TGTGCCACCAGCAGAGAAGTTGCCCTAAACATTCAGTACTTC. This translates into CATSREVALNIQYF.

V usage is TRBV5-1 and J usage is TRBJ2-1; 12 bases agree with TRBD2. This CDR3 is built from 16 residues. The germline V gene has CDR1 SGHRS and CDR2 YFSETQ. V shed 0 bases, J shed 6 bases, and the junction held 4 bases outside the gene matches. CDR3 DNA: TGCGCCAGCAGCTTGGCCCTAGCGGGGGGGCTCAATGAGCAGTTCTTC. It yields the protein CASSLALAGGLNEQFF.

The V gene is TRBV5-6, the J gene TRBJ2-5, with 7 bases lining up with TRBD1. The CDR3 covers 15 residues. The ends lost 0 bases at V and 1 base at J; junction bases unmatched: 3. Germline loops: CDR1 SGHDT, CDR2 YYEEEE. The CDR3 protein is CASSLVQGRQETQYF. CDR3 nucleotides: TGTGCCAGCAGCTTGGTACAGGGGCGCCAAGAGACCCAGTACTTC.

The rearrangement uses TRBV25-1 and TRBJ1-1; D uncertain. The CDR3 length is 12 residues. Trimming left V 4 bases short and J 1 base short, with 4 bases between. Germline CDR1 and CDR2: MGHDK and SYGVNS. CDR3 sequence reads: CASSGKNTEAFF. The CDR3 DNA reads TGTGCCAGCAGTGGAAAGAACACTGAAGCTTTCTTT.

The rearrangement links TRBV18 to TRBJ2-5; D may match TRBD1 or TRBD2 (5 bases each). CDR3 length: 14 amino acids. V was clipped by 3 bases and J by 2 bases, with 10 bases between them. Germline CDR1 reads KGHSH; CDR2 reads LQKENI. The CDR3, as DNA: TGTGCCAGCTCACCGCCGGGGCTACAAGAGACCCAGTACTTC. It is translated as CASSPPGLQETQYF.

The chain uses TRBV6-5 and TRBJ1-1; TRBD1 is a possible D gene (5 bases). The germline V gene has CDR1 MNHEY and CDR2 SVGAGI. This CDR3 contains 12 residues. V was pared by 7 bases and J by 1 base, with 7 bases between. CDR3 DNA sequence: TGTGCCAGCACGGACACGAACACTGAAGCTTTCTTT. Residues: CASTDTNTEAFF.

The J gene is TRBJ2-1, the V gene TRBV12-3 or TRBV12-4; perhaps D is TRBD1 or TRBD2 (6 bases each). The CDR3 is 14 amino acids. V was pared by 2 bases and J by 14 bases, with 19 bases between. The CDR3 DNA sequence: TGTGCCAGCAGTTTATTTATTGGGGGGCTGGACGAGTTCTTC. This codes for CASSLFIGGLDEFF.

The rearrangement uses TRBV4-1 and TRBJ2-5, with TRBD2 identical over 11 bases. V gave up 0 bases and J gave up 1 base; unmatched junction bases: 16. The germline V gene encodes CDR1 MGHRA and CDR2 YSYEKL. This CDR3 spans 21 amino acids. The CDR3, as DNA: TGCGCCAGCAGCCAAGATAGTTCGATGGCTAGCGGGGGGTACGCCCAAGAGACCCAGTACTTC. Translating it yields CASSQDSSMASGGYAQETQYF.